One and the same sample provided the 20 T cell receptor beta chains below, sequenced in a study of cytomegalovirus exposure and HLA in healthy donors. Use of 60 Vbeta and 13 Jbeta primers characterized the PCR. Data came from immunoSEQ multiplex PCR; TCRdb stores just in-frame clones and leaves some out. The ten most abundant clones cover 0.8% to 1% of a sample with 140,000 to 150,000 clones. The sample consisted of PBMCs. The source is a male donor in good health and CMV-seronegative.

The chain joins TRBV7-6 to TRBJ2-6; D possibly corresponds to TRBD2 (5 bases). V was pared by 0 bases and J by 3 bases, with 9 bases between. The germline V gene encodes CDR1 SGHVS and CDR2 FNYEAQ. This CDR3 has 16 residues. DNA for the CDR3: TGTGCCAGCAGCTTAGCTTCCCGGGATGGGGCCAACGTCCTGACTTTC. The encoded protein is CASSLASRDGANVLTF.

This chain connects TRBV11-2 to TRBJ2-2; 7 nucleotides agree with TRBD1. Germline V gene sequence: CDR1 SGHAT, CDR2 FQNNGV. The CDR3 has 14 residues. Unmatched junction bases numbered 1, after V lost 5 bases and J lost 1 base. CDR3 DNA: TGTGCCAGCAGCAGGGACAGGAACACCGGGGAGCTGTTTTTT. This gives the protein CASSRDRNTGELFF.

The gene calls are TRBV28 and TRBJ1-2; TRBD1 might be the D (6 bases). Per germline, CDR1 MDHEN and CDR2 SYDVKM. This CDR3 is built from 15 residues. The V and J ends lost 3 bases and 4 bases respectively, with 15 bases between them. The CDR3 is CASSLGDKRVYGYTF. The DNA for the CDR3 is TGTGCCAGCAGTTTGGGGGACAAAAGAGTCTATGGCTACACCTTC.

The chain combines TRBV18 with TRBJ1-6; weak D call: TRBD1 (5 bases). The CDR3 has 16 residues. Germline CDR1 is KGHSH and CDR2 is LQKENI. V was clipped by 6 bases and J by 6 bases, with 18 bases between them. The CDR3 nucleotides read TGTGCCAGCTCCGTGACAGATTCACCTTCTAATTCACCCCTCCACTTT. This sequence encodes CASSVTDSPSNSPLHF.

V and J are TRBV6-5 and TRBJ2-5; D is perhaps TRBD2 (6 bases). The CDR3 totals 13 residues. Germline V gene sequence: CDR1 MNHEY, CDR2 SVGAGI. V lost 6 bases and J 4 bases, leaving 12 bases between the germline ends. The CDR3 region is CASRRDRRETQYF. CDR3 nucleotides: TGTGCCAGCAGGCGGGATAGGAGAGAGACCCAGTACTTC.

This chain links TRBV10-3 with TRBJ2-7; TRBD1 matches 9 bases. This CDR3 spans 13 amino acids. Germline assignment: CDR1 ENHRY and CDR2 SYGVKD. V shed 6 bases and J 4 bases; nucleotides not matched to a gene: 4. The CDR3, as DNA: TGTGCCATCAGCGAGGACAGGGGATACGAGCAGTACTTC. Translated: CAISEDRGYEQYF.

V and J are TRBV11-2 and TRBJ2-7, with a possible D match to TRBD1 (5 bases). Trimming shortened V by 5 bases and J by 0 bases, and 20 bases separated the two germline ends. CDR3 length equals 17 residues. Germline V gene lookup returns CDR1 SGHAT and CDR2 FQNNGV. The CDR3 bases are TGTGCCAGCAGCCCCATCCTCAGGACAAGGACCTCCTACGAGCAGTACTTC. Amino acid sequence: CASSPILRTRTSYEQYF.

Remarks on this clone: A read error may account for a junction end that differs from germline. The rearrangement links TRBV10-3 to TRBJ1-6; D unclear. Per the germline V gene, CDR1 is ENHRY and CDR2 is SYGVKD. This CDR3 spans 13 amino acids. The CDR3 sequence is CAISESSNSPLHF. CDR3 in DNA: TGTGCCATCAGTGAGTCCTCTAATTCACCCCTCCACTTT.

This chain joins TRBV9 and TRBJ1-4; TRBD1 is a possible D gene (5 bases). The CDR3 is 14 amino acids. V shed 3 bases and J shed 2 bases, with 8 bases lying between them. In germline, CDR1 is SGDLS, CDR2 YYNGEE. The CDR3 is CASSARATNEKLFF. CDR3 nucleotides: TGTGCCAGCAGCGCCAGGGCTACTAATGAAAAACTGTTTTTT.

CDR3 DNA: TGTGCCAGCAGCCGAGCGGGACAGGGGAGTTCCTATGGCTACACCTTC. It encodes CASSRAGQGSSYGYTF. The genes are TRBV27 and TRBJ1-2; 10 bases are a match to TRBD1. Germline CDR1 and CDR2: MNHEY and SMNVEV (reference sequence). V shed 6 bases and J 4 bases; nucleotides not matched to a gene: 11. There are 16 residues in the CDR3.

The chain combines TRBV5-4 with TRBJ2-4, with 7 bases identical to TRBD2. Per germline, CDR1 SGHNT and CDR2 YYREEE (reference sequence). V shed 4 bases, J shed 2 bases, and the junction held 3 bases outside the gene matches. This CDR3 contains 14 residues. The CDR3 DNA reads TGTGCCAGCAGCGGGGGGGGGACCAAAAACATTCAGTACTTC. Translation gives CASSGGGTKNIQYF.

V and J are TRBV29-1 and TRBJ2-7; 10 nucleotides align to TRBD1. Germline CDR1 SQVTM, CDR2 ANQGSEA. The CDR3 sequence is 13 residues long. With V trimmed by 6 bases and J by 3 bases, 5 bases remained unmatched. CDR3 region: CSVAGQGIYEQYF. CDR3 coding DNA: TGCAGCGTGGCGGGACAGGGGATCTACGAGCAGTACTTC.

The genes are TRBV15 and TRBJ2-7, with D perhaps TRBD1 (6 bases). The V gene lost 3 bases and the J gene lost 7 bases, with 16 bases spanning the gap. Germline V gene sequence: CDR1 LNHNV, CDR2 YYDKDF (reference sequence). The CDR3 sequence is 14 residues long. In nucleotides, the CDR3 is TGTGCCACCAGCAGGGGGGCGCCGGCATGGGAGCAGTACTTC. As protein: CATSRGAPAWEQYF.

This rearrangement joins TRBV6-1 to TRBJ2-3; 14 bases map to TRBD2. Germline CDR1 is MNHNS and CDR2 is SASEGT. There are 16 residues in the CDR3. The junction had 0 bases not matched to a gene; V was cut back by 4 bases and J by 0 bases. The CDR3 region has the DNA TGTGCCAGCAGTGGGACTAGCGGGGGGAGCACAGATACGCAGTATTTT. Its protein is CASSGTSGGSTDTQYF.

In regard to this clone: A read error may produce the germline difference seen at one junction end. The V gene is TRBV7-7, the J gene TRBJ2-1, with D perhaps matching TRBD2 (6 bases). Per the germline V gene, CDR1 is SSHAT and CDR2 is FNYEAQ (reference sequence). The CDR3 is 13 amino acids. The CDR3 DNA is TGTGCTAGCAGCTTAGCGGAGGAACGTGAGCAGTTCTTC. Encoded protein: CASSLAEEREQFF.

The J gene is TRBJ1-5, the V gene TRBV4-1, with D maybe TRBD1 (5 bases). The CDR3 runs to 14 residues. V was cut by 3 bases and J by 5 bases, with 11 bases left in between. Germline lookup yields CDR1 MGHRA and CDR2 YSYEKL. DNA for the CDR3: TGCGCCAGCAGCCATGCTGACAGATATCAGCCCCAGCATTTT. Protein product: CASSHADRYQPQHF.

The genes are TRBV6-5 and TRBJ1-2, with 7 bases fitting TRBD1. The V segment lost 6 bases and the J segment 4 bases; nucleotides outside the gene matches: 11. The CDR3 length is 15 residues. Germline CDR1 reads MNHEY; CDR2 reads SVGAGI. CDR3 nucleotides: TGTGCCAGCAGATCCACCAACAGGGGATTCTATGGCTACACCTTC. It yields the protein CASRSTNRGFYGYTF.

The chain couples TRBV6-5 to TRBJ2-3; possible D gene TRBD1, 6 bases. Germline CDR1 reads MNHEY; CDR2 reads SVGAGI. The CDR3 spans 15 residues. V shed 6 bases and J shed 1 base, with 14 bases lying between them. CDR3 sequence reads: CASRDPDSRTDTQYF. The DNA for the CDR3 is TGTGCCAGCAGAGATCCGGACAGTCGCACAGATACGCAGTATTTT.

The V call is TRBV28, the J call TRBJ2-2; 7 nucleotides align to TRBD1. The CDR3 runs to 16 residues. Trimming removed 6 bases from V and 0 bases from J; junction bases left unmatched: 7. CDR1 is MDHEN and CDR2 is SYDVKM in the germline V gene. CDR3 in DNA: TGTGCCAGCAGCACCCCCAGGGGGACGAACACCGGGGAGCTGTTTTTT. It encodes CASSTPRGTNTGELFF.

V is TRBV4-1 and J is TRBJ2-7, with 7 bases that match TRBD2. The V gene's germline CDR1 is MGHRA and CDR2 YSYEKL. This CDR3 is 17 amino acids long. The V gene end was trimmed by 0 bases and the J gene end by 2 bases; junction bases not matched to a gene: 10. CDR3 residues: CASSQDLHSGKAYEQYF. The CDR3 DNA reads TGCGCCAGCAGCCAAGACTTACACAGCGGGAAGGCCTACGAGCAGTACTTC.